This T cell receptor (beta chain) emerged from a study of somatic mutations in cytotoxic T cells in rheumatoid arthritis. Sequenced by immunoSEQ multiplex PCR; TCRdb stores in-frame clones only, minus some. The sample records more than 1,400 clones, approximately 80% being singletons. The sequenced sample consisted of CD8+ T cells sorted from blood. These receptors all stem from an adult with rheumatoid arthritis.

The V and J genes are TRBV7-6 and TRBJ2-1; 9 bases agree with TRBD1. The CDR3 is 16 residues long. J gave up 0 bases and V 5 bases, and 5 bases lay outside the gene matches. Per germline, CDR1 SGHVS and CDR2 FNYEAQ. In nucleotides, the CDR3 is TGTGCCAGCAGCGGCGGACAGGGGATCTCCTACAATGAGCAGTTCTTC. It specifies CASSGGQGISYNEQFF.